The present T cell receptor beta chain was sequenced within a study of early T cells in non-severe SARS-CoV-2 infection. Many counts were recorded for this clonotype. The V and J ends lost 2 bases and 1 base respectively, with 12 bases between them. Germline V gives CDR1 SGHAT, CDR2 FQNNGV. The CDR3 is 15 residues long. TCRdb called the 5' RACE reads again in MiXCR, with one record for every CDR3 protein. The repertoire consists of about 57,000 distinct CDR3 sequences, with over 7.5% occurring once and the leading ten covering roughly 8%. Sequenced: whole blood. The genes are TRBV11-2 and TRBJ2-7; D unresolved. The sequence came from an adult who was a healthcare worker with PCR-confirmed SARS-CoV-2 infection or an uninfected control (not recorded which). The CDR3 spells CASSLWGTSSYEQYF. DNA for the CDR3: TGTGCCAGCAGCTTATGGGGAACCTCTTCCTACGAGCAGTACTTC.